The entry that follows covers one TCR beta chain sequence. Its specific antigen is unknown. No per-base quality is available; no much larger clone lies one base away. The Qiagen DNeasy kit was used to extract genomic DNA both from unsorted PBMCs and from the negatively selected CD4+ and CD8+ fractions. Using primers that anneal to V and J segments, immunoSEQ multiplex PCR amplified the TCR beta CDR3 regions. A synthetic immune receptor repertoire was used to minimize amplification bias, and remaining bias was computationally removed after sequencing. The original methods were these. Custom Python scripts were used to quantify repertoire diversity as the Shannon entropy index. The unsorted, CD4+ and CD8+ repertoires were each analyzed separately, with the exception of combined analyses, where CD4+ and CD8+ sequences were merged in silico. A clone was considered expanded if an increase in frequency of at least 2-fold after treatment relative to C1D1 was found, and a pseudocount of 0.5 was applied to clones undetected at baseline. Singleton clones were defined as clones with 0 or 1 copy at C1D1, and non-singleton clones were defined as clones with 2 or more copies. Clones expanded in unsorted samples were annotated as CD4+, CD8+ or unknown by matching protein sequences in sorted samples from the same patient. Wilcoxon tests on paired samples were used to test diversity changes from C1D1 to C4D1. This is the immuneACCESS table as TCRdb keeps it, with only in-frame sequences that have V and J called. A part of the clones is gone; compared with another copy, unresolved V genes explain less than half, and the rest is unexplained. That table furnishes V, J and clone size, whereas the DNA furnished D and trimming. The sample table holds tens of thousands of clones, of which around 80% were seen once. The top ten clonotypes cover about 9.4% of the sample.

These data are taken from a study of PD-1 blockade in classical Hodgkin lymphoma (dated by TCRdb to 2020 to 2022). A note on the overall study: Nivolumab dosing was 3 mg/kg intravenously every 2 weeks, continuing until either disease progression or unacceptable toxicity. A peripheral blood immune signature of response to PD-1 blockade in classical Hodgkin lymphoma was defined using TCR beta sequencing and CyTOF. Broad study findings and their caveats: The study was restricted to a single clinical trial cohort, and the causes of repertoire differences, possibly disease activity or prior therapy, were left undefined. Patients starting nivolumab less than 1 year after ASCT had lower diversity and were excluded from later analyses to avoid confounding by immune reconstitution. Baseline TCR diversity was reported as lower in newly diagnosed patients than in healthy donors, and lower still in relapsed/refractory patients. By C4D1, a significant rise was seen in CD4+ TCR diversity but not in CD8+ TCR diversity (p=0.0027 vs p=0.16), and the rise was most apparent among complete responders (p=0.02). Baseline diversity similar to that of newly diagnosed patients was observed in trial patients achieving complete response, whereas significantly lower diversity was observed in partial responders and progressors.

Taken with the paper, the label for time point translates to: cycle 4 day 1 (C4D1), after 6 weeks of nivolumab. All trial patients had relapsed after autologous stem cell transplantation, with cohorts A, B and C differing in prior brentuximab vedotin exposure. The trial cohort comprised roughly 50 patients with relapsed/refractory classical Hodgkin lymphoma whose best overall responses were complete response, partial response or progressive disease. Trial patients were treated with single-agent nivolumab in the multi-cohort phase II CheckMate 205 trial. Best overall response was determined by an independent review committee according to the 2007 International Working Group response criteria. PBMCs from the trial were collected at three points: immediately before nivolumab initiation (C1D1), and during therapy at cycle 2 day 1 and cycle 4 day 1. Peripheral blood was collected in 8 mL Vacutainer Cell Preparation Tubes, from which PBMCs were isolated by centrifugation and then cryopreserved.

The source material was peripheral blood mononuclear cells (PBMCs), sampled before the fourth cycle of nivolumab. The clonotype was recovered from a human donor with classical Hodgkin lymphoma.

The DNA sequence reads TGTGCCAGTACCGTGGACAGGGACGGAGCCAAAAACATTCAGTACTTC. Its protein reads: CASTVDRDGAKNIQYF. The rearranged segments are TRBV19 and TRBJ2-4, with 8 junctional bases fitting TRBD1. Per the germline V gene (reference sequence), LNHDA is the CDR1 and SQIVND is the CDR2. V is pruned by 7 bases and J by 0 bases, leaving 8 bases of the junction without a gene match. The CDR3 sequence holds 16 residues, the cysteine and phenylalanine included. Only the CDR3 DNA stays, 48 bases, in frame from base 1.